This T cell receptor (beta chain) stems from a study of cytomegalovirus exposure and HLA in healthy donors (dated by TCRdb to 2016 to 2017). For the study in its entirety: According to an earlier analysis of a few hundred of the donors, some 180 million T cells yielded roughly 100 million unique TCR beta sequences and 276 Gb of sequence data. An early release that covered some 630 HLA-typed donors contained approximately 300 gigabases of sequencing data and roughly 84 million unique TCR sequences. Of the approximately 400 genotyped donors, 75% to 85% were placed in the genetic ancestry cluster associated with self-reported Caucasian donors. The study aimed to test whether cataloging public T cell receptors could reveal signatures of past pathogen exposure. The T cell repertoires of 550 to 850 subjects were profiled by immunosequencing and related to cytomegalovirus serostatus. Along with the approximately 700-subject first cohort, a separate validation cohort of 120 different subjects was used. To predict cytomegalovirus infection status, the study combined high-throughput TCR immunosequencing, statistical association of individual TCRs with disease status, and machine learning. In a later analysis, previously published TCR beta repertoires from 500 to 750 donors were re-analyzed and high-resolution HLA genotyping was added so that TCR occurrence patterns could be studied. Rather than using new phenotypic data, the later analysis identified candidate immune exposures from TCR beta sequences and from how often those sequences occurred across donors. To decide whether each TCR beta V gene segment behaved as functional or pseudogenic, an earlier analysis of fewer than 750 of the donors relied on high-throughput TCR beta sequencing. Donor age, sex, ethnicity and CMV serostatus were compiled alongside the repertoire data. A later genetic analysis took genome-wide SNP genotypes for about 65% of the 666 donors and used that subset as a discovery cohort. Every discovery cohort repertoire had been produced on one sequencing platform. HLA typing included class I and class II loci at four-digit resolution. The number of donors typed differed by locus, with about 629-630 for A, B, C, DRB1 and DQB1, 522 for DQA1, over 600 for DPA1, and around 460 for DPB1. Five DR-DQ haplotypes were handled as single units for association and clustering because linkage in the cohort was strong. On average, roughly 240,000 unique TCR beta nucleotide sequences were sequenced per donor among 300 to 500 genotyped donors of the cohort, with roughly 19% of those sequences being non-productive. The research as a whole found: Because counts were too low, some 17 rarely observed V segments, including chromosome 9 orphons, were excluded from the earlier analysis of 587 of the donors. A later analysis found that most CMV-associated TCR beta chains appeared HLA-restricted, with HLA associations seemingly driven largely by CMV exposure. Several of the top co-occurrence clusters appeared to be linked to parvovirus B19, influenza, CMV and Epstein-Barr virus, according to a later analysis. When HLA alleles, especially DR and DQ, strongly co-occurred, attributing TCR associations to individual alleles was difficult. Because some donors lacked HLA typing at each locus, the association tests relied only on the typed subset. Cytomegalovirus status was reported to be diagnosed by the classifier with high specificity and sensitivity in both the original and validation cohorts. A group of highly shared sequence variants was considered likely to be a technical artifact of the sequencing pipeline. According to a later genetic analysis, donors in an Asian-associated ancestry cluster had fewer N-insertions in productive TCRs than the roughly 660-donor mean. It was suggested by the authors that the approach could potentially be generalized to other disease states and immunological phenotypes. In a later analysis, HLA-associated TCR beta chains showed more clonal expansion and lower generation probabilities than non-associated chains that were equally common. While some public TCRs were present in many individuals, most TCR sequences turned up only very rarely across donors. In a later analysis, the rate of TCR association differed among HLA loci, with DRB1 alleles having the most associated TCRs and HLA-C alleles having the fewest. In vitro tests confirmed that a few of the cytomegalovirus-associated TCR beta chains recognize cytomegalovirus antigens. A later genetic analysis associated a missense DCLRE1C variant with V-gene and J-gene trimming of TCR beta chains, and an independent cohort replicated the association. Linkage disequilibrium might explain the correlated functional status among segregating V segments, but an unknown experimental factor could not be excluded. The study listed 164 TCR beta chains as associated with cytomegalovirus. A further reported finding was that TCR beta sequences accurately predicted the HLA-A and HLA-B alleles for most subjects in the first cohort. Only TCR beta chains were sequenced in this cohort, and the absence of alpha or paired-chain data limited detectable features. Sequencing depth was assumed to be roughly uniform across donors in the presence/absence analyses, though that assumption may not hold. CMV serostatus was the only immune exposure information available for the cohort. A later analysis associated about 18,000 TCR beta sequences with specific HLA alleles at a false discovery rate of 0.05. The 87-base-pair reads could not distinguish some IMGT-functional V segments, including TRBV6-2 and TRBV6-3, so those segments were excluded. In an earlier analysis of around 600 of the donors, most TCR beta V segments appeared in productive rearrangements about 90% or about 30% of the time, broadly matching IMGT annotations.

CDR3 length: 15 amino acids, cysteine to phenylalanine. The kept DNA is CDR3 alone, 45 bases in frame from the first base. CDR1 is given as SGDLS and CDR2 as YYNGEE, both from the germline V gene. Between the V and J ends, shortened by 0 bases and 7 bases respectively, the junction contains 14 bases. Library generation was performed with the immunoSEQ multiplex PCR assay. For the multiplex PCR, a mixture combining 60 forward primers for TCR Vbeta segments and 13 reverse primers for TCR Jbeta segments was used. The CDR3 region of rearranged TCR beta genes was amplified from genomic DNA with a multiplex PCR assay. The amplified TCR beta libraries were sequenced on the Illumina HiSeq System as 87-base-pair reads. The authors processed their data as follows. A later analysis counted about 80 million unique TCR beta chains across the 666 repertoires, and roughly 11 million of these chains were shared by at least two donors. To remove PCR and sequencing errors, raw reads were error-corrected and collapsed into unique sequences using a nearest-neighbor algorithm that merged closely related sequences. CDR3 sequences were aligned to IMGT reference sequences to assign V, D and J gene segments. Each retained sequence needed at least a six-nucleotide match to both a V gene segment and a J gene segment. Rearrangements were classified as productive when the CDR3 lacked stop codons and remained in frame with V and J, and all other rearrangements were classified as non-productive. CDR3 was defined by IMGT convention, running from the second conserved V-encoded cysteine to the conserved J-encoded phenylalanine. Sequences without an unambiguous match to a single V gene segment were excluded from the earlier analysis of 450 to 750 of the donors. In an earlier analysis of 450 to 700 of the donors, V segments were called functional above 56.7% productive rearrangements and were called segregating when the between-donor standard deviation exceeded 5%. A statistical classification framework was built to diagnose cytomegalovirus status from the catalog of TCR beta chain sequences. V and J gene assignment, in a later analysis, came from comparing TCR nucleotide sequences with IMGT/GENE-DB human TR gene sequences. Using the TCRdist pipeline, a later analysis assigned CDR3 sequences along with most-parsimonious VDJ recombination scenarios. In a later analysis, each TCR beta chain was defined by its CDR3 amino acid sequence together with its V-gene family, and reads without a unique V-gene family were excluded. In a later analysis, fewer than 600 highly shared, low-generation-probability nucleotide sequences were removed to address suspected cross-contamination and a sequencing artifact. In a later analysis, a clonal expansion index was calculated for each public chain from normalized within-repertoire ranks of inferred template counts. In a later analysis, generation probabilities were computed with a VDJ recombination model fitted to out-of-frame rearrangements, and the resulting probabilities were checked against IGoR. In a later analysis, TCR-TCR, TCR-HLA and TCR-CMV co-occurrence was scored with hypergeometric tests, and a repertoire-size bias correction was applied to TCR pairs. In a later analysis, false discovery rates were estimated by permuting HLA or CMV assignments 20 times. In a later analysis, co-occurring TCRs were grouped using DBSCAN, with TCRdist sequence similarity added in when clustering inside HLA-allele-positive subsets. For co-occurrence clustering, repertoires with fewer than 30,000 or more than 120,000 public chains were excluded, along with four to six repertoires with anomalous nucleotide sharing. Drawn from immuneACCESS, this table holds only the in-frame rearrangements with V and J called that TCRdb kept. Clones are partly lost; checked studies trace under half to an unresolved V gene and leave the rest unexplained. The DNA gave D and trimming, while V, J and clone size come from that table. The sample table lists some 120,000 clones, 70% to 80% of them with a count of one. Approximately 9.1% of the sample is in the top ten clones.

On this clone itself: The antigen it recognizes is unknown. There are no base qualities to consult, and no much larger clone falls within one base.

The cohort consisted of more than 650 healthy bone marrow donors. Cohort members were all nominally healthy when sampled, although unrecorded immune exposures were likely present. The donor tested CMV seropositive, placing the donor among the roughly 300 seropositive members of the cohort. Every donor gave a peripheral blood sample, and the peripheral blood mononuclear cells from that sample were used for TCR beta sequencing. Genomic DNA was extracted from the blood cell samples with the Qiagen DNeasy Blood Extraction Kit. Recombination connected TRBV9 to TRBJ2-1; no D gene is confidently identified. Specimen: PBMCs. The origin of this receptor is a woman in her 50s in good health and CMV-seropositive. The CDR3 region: CASSVATLSANEQFF. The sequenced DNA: TGTGCCAGCAGCGTAGCTACCCTTTCTGCTAATGAGCAGTTCTTC.